This paragraph covers one T cell receptor beta chain sequence. Its antigen is still unknown. This CDR3 region has 16 residues. Germline V gene lookup returns CDR1 SGHVS and CDR2 FQNEAQ. With 4 bases clipped from V and 4 bases from J, the junction kept 11 bases outside the gene matches. This specimen comes from a study of cytomegalovirus exposure and HLA in healthy donors. The study, taken as a whole, reports: Cytomegalovirus status was reportedly diagnosed by the classifier with high specificity and sensitivity. It was assumed in the presence/absence analyses that sequencing depth was roughly uniform across donors. Earlier findings revealed that most TCR beta V segments proved productive either about 87% or about 30% of the time. Later analysis identified a missense DCLRE1C variant that was linked to TCR beta V- and J-gene trimming.

Primers: 60 Vbeta forward and 13 Jbeta reverse. Using immunoSEQ multiplex PCR, the repertoire was profiled, and TCRdb retains in-frame clones only, with some absent. Of about 160,000 clones listed, 60% to 80% are singletons. The sequence was collected from a man aged 18 to 30 in good health and CMV-seropositive. The chain carries TRBV7-8 and TRBJ1-2; 8 bases are a match to TRBD1. Sequenced material: PBMCs. The CDR3 reads CASSSLGQVKSYGYTF. The DNA for the CDR3 is TGTGCCAGCAGCTCCCTGGGACAGGTCAAGAGCTATGGCTACACCTTC.